This entry is about one T cell receptor beta chain. The CDR3 is 13 residues long. Germline CDR1 SGHDT, CDR2 YYEEEE. V was trimmed by 0 bases and J by 8 bases, leaving 11 bases between them. This specimen comes from a study of blood T cell repertoires in COVID-19. Looking at the study overall: Donors in the United States, Italy and Spain gave samples during acute or convalescent COVID-19. Sources were T cells, B-cell-depleted T cells, or PBMCs; the material itself was cDNA or gDNA.

Per the study methods: Quantification of nucleated cells was approximated via reference gene primer amplification. Sequencing was performed with immunoSEQ multiplex PCR; in TCRdb, only in-frame clones are kept and a portion is missing. That table supplies the V and J calls and clone size; D and trimming were determined from the DNA. This sample carries some 150,000 clones, 80% to 90% of them seen once, and the ten largest clones take around 2.9%. This chain connects TRBV5-6 to TRBJ1-2; D is perhaps TRBD1 (5 bases). The TCR was taken from a woman aged 60-75 years with active COVID-19. Material for sequencing was peripheral blood. The CDR3 bases are TGTGCCAGCAGCTTGGGGGACTTTAGAGGCTACACCTTC. It yields the protein CASSLGDFRGYTF.